Listed below are T cell receptor beta chains from one sample, sequenced in a study of blood T cell repertoires in COVID-19. Produced via immunoSEQ multiplex PCR; TCRdb's table is partial and in-frame only. In the table there are about 190,000 clones, approximately 78% of which are singletons. Sequenced material: peripheral blood. The source is an elderly woman with active or convalescent COVID-19. CDR3s include the opening cysteine and the closing phenylalanine or tryptophan. Where a row states a size, it is once, few, many or the class of an expanded clone; other rows omit it.

CDR3 protein,clone size,V gene,CDR3 length
CASSLSLNSGGPAETQYF,NA,TRBV28,18
CASSFGRGNSPLHF,NA,TRBV27,14
CASSPVQQGAGTDTQYF,once,TRBV18,17
CASTQGNRGYTF,few,TRBV19,12
CASSEALAAGRNYGYTF,NA,TRBV6-1,17
CATSDSRQGRGTEAFF,NA,TRBV24-1,16
CASSLGTGNIGAFF,NA,TRBV11-2,14
CASSKGLPNTGELFF,NA,TRBV7-2,15
CASSRQQETQYF,NA,TRBV5-1,12
CASSLEAGGDQPQHF,many,TRBV5-1,15
CSVDPGQGTTQYF,once,TRBV29-1,13
CASSLVRASNEQFF,NA,TRBV7-2,14
CASSYRSNYGYTF,NA,TRBV6-2/TRBV6-3,13
CASSQYNEQFF,NA,TRBV10-2,11
CATSSRRNRGTAGELFF,NA,TRBV15,17
CASSEGLAGGREQFF,NA,TRBV2,15
CASSGLWGRLGYGYTF,NA,TRBV7-9,16
CASSTDQNTEAFF,NA,TRBV7-6,13
CASSSGQGTQETQYF,NA,TRBV11-2,15
CASSLSVGVHEQYF,NA,TRBV5-5,14
CASSREITYGYTF,NA,TRBV7-2,13
CASSLGAGPEGYTF,NA,TRBV5-4,14
CASSLGGGGQGETQYF,once,TRBV7-2,16